Following are 25 T cell receptor beta chains from one sample sequenced in a study of a mutant IDH1 vaccine in newly diagnosed glioma. Assay: immunoSEQ multiplex PCR; the TCRdb copy retains only in-frame clones and omits some. The table lists around 61,000 clones, about 79% of them singletons. Documented time point: week 47, end of study. Every vaccine dose comprised 300 ug of mutant IDH1 20-mer peptide plus topical imiquimod. Their antigens are not known. This specimen was PBMCs, taken from a glioma patient whose treatment included an IDH1 peptide vaccine. These receptors came from a man aged 45 to 65 with glioma.

This chain connects TRBV5-1 to TRBJ1-2, with D hard to call. CDR1 is SGHRS and CDR2 is YFSETQ in the germline V gene. V lost 4 bases and J lost 4, with 11 bases in between. CDR3 length equals 13 residues. The chain's CDR3 is CASSPPRGYGYTF. CDR3 sequence (DNA): TGCGCCAGCAGCCCCCCGCGGGGCTATGGCTACACCTTC.

The V call is TRBV20-1, the J call TRBJ1-2; D might be TRBD1 (5 bases). The CDR3 runs 11 residues. With 8 bases removed from V and 3 bases from J, the gap between germline ends came to 10 bases. The germline V gene has CDR1 DFQATT and CDR2 SNEGSKA (reference sequence). In DNA, the CDR3 is TGCAGTTTAAGACAGCACTATGGCTACACCTTC. Protein product: CSLRQHYGYTF.

The V call is TRBV25-1, the J call TRBJ2-2; TRBD2 is a possible D gene (5 bases). The ends were cut back, 3 bases at V and 6 bases at J, with 17 bases in the middle. CDR1 is MGHDK, CDR2 SYGVNS, per germline. The CDR3 loop spans 16 amino acids. The chain's CDR3 is CASSDPTRGIPGELFF. CDR3 DNA sequence: TGTGCCAGCAGTGACCCCACGAGAGGGATCCCCGGGGAGCTGTTTTTT. The whole variable domain, filled in from reference TRBV25-1 and TRBJ2-2, reads EADIYQTPRYLVIGTGKKITLECSQTMGHDKMYWYQQDPGMELHLIHYSYGVNSTEKGDLSSESTVSRIRTEHFPLTLESARPSHTSQYLCASSDPTRGIPGELFFGEGSRLTVL.

The chain recombines TRBV6-1 with TRBJ1-5; unclear D gene. The CDR3 is made up of 14 amino acids. From germline, CDR1 is MNHNS and CDR2 SASEGT. Trimming left V 3 bases short and J 2 bases short, with 8 bases between. Here the CDR3 DNA reads TGTGCCAGCAGTGAGGGTGAGGGCAATCAGCCCCAGCATTTT. Its protein is CASSEGEGNQPQHF.

The genes are TRBV19 and TRBJ1-5; no clear D gene. The length of the CDR3 is 12 residues. Per the germline V gene, CDR1 is LNHDA and CDR2 is SQIVND (reference sequence). V was trimmed by 5 bases and J by 6 bases, leaving 8 bases between them. The CDR3 here is CASSGLGQPQHF. The CDR3 DNA follows: TGTGCCAGTAGTGGGTTAGGTCAGCCCCAGCATTTT.

The table lists this clone with a few counts. The chain combines TRBV19 with TRBJ1-5; D perhaps matches TRBD1 (6 bases). The V gene's germline CDR1 is LNHDA and CDR2 SQIVND (reference sequence). Trimming pared 7 bases from V and 1 base from J, leaving 17 bases between. CDR3 length equals 16 residues. The CDR3 sequence is CASTSTGQRSNQPQHF. The DNA for the CDR3 is TGTGCCAGTACCTCGACAGGCCAGCGGAGCAATCAGCCCCAGCATTTT.

By its share, this clone is medium-sized. The V gene is TRBV30, the J gene TRBJ1-2; D call uncertain. This CDR3 is built from 15 residues. Germline CDR1 and CDR2: GTSNPN and SVGIG (reference sequence). V was cut by 0 bases and J by 0 bases, with 11 bases left in between. The CDR3 here is CAWSVRVGTNYGYTF. As DNA, the CDR3 is TGTGCCTGGAGTGTAAGAGTCGGCACTAACTATGGCTACACCTTC.

Remarks on this clone: An end of the junction does not agree with germline; a read error may underlie this. The V and J genes are TRBV19 and TRBJ1-4; D gene uncertain. CDR3 size: 13 residues. Per germline, CDR1 LNHDA and CDR2 SQIVND (reference sequence). The CDR3 DNA is TGTGCCAGTAGTATTTCGACTGCCAGGCCCTATCTTTTT. Protein: CASSISTARPYLF. Looking up the rest from reference TRBV19 and TRBJ1-4 gives the full variable domain: DGGITQSPKYLFRKEGQNVTLSCEQNLNHDAMYWYRQDPGQGLRLIYYSQIVNDFQKGDIAEGYSVSREKKESFPLTVTSAQKNPTAFYLCASSISTARPYLFGSGTQLSVL.

This chain uses TRBV2 with TRBJ2-3, with 9 bases lining up with TRBD2. V gave up 4 bases and J gave up 7 bases; unmatched junction bases: 9. Germline V gives CDR1 SNHLY, CDR2 FYNNEI. This CDR3 comprises 15 residues. The CDR3 loop is CASSGLAGAGNTQYF. The CDR3 coding sequence is TGTGCCAGCAGTGGGTTAGCGGGGGCAGGGAATACGCAGTATTTT.

This clone was seen a single time. The V and J genes are TRBV27 and TRBJ2-1; 7 nucleotides match TRBD1. CDR3 length: 14 residues. Germline loops: CDR1 MNHEY, CDR2 SMNVEV (reference sequence). V lost 0 bases and J lost 6; bases outside the gene matches: 2. The CDR3 here is CASSLSGGFNEQFF. CDR3 bases: TGTGCCAGCAGTTTATCAGGGGGCTTCAATGAGCAGTTCTTC.

The V call is TRBV9, the J call TRBJ2-7, with TRBD2 matching over 8 bases. This CDR3 has 15 residues. Germline CDR1 SGDLS, CDR2 YYNGEE. The V segment lost 0 bases and the J segment 1 base; nucleotides outside the gene matches: 3. The CDR3 sequence: CASSVGVAGSYEQYF. The CDR3 nucleotides are TGTGCCAGCAGCGTAGGGGTAGCGGGGTCCTACGAGCAGTACTTC.

This clone was seen just once. The chain carries TRBV27 and TRBJ2-7, with D perhaps matching TRBD2 (5 bases). The V and J ends lost 4 bases and 0 bases respectively, with 7 bases between them. From germline, CDR1 is MNHEY and CDR2 SMNVEV (reference sequence). This CDR3 has 13 amino acids. Written as DNA, the CDR3 is TGTGCCAGCAGTTACGGGGACTCCTACGAGCAGTACTTC. It specifies CASSYGDSYEQYF.

The chain joins TRBV30 to TRBJ2-3; D gene unclear. CDR1 is GTSNPN and CDR2 is SVGIG in the germline V gene (reference sequence). The CDR3 covers 14 residues. With 3 bases removed from V and 3 bases from J, the gap between germline ends came to 13 bases. In DNA form, the CDR3 reads TGTGCCTGGAGGGCCCTAGGTCTGACAGATACGCAGTATTTT. This gives the protein CAWRALGLTDTQYF.

The chain recombines TRBV2 with TRBJ2-5; the match to TRBD2 covers 10 bases. With 5 bases clipped from V and 4 bases from J, the junction kept 4 bases outside the gene matches. This CDR3 has 14 residues. Germline-derived CDR1 and CDR2 are SNHLY and FYNNEI. As DNA, the CDR3 is TGTGCCAGCAGTAGAGCGGGGGGGTCAGAGACCCAGTACTTC. This encodes CASSRAGGSETQYF.

This sequence joins TRBV5-6 and TRBJ2-7, with TRBD1 matching 11 bases. The ends lost 3 bases at V and 5 bases at J; junction bases unmatched: 10. Germline V gene sequence: CDR1 SGHDT, CDR2 YYEEEE. The CDR3 covers 16 residues. The CDR3 DNA is TGTGCCAGCAGCTCGACTCCTGGGACAGGGGGACACGAGCAGTACTTC. It is translated as CASSSTPGTGGHEQYF.

This clone was detected only a few times. V is TRBV27 and J is TRBJ2-4; D is uncertain. The V gene's germline CDR1 is MNHEY and CDR2 SMNVEV (reference sequence). Trimming took off 4 bases at V and 9 bases at J, with 16 bases between the two ends. The CDR3 totals 14 residues. The CDR3 sequence: CASSYRPPPSIQYF. Here the CDR3 DNA reads TGTGCCAGCAGTTACCGGCCACCTCCAAGCATTCAGTACTTC.

V usage is TRBV2 and J usage is TRBJ1-2; D remains ambiguous. Looked up from germline, CDR1 is SNHLY and CDR2 is FYNNEI. V was cut by 8 bases and J by 2 bases, with 6 bases left in between. The CDR3 has 11 residues. The CDR3: CASADNYGYTF. The CDR3 DNA sequence: TGTGCCAGCGCGGACAACTATGGCTACACCTTC.

The chain combines TRBV5-5 with TRBJ2-7; D remains ambiguous. The length of the CDR3 is 11 residues. Trimming stripped 7 bases from V and 3 bases from J, with 8 bases between. The germline V gene has CDR1 SGHKS and CDR2 YYEKEE (reference sequence). Here the CDR3 DNA reads TGTGCCAGCCGAGATCGCTACGAGCAGTACTTC. Protein: CASRDRYEQYF.

V and J are TRBV7-9 and TRBJ1-6, with a tentative D call TRBD1 (5 bases). Trimming removed 5 bases from V and 8 bases from J, with 13 bases in between. The CDR3 has 14 amino acids. Per germline, CDR1 SEHNR and CDR2 FQNEAQ (reference sequence). The CDR3 DNA is TGTGCCAGCAGCCTCGGGGAGGGGTATTCACCCCTCCACTTT. This translates into CASSLGEGYSPLHF.

The chain carries TRBV2 and TRBJ1-3, with D maybe TRBD1 (6 bases). This CDR3 has 16 residues. V lost 2 bases to trimming and J lost 2 bases, with 13 bases between them. Looked up from germline, CDR1 is SNHLY and CDR2 is FYNNEI. The CDR3 reads CASSEWGGAAGNTIYF. DNA of the CDR3: TGTGCCAGCAGTGAATGGGGGGGCGCCGCTGGAAACACCATATATTTT.

V gene TRBV5-5 combines with J gene TRBJ1-3, with D unresolved. This CDR3 is built from 15 residues. Per the germline V gene, CDR1 is SGHKS and CDR2 is YYEKEE (reference sequence). With 3 bases removed from V and 0 bases from J, the gap between germline ends came to 10 bases. This CDR3 is CASSSGLSSGNTIYF. CDR3 DNA: TGTGCCAGCAGCTCTGGACTCAGCTCTGGAAACACCATATATTTT. Using reference TRBV5-5 and TRBJ1-3 for the parts outside the CDR3, the full variable domain is DAGVTQSPTHLIKTRGQQVTLRCSPISGHKSVSWYQQVLGQGPQFIFQYYEKEERGRGNFPDRFSARQFPNYSSELNVNALLLGDSALYLCASSSGLSSGNTIYFGEGSWLTVV.

The genes are TRBV10-3 and TRBJ2-6; D not certain. V lost 7 bases and J lost 0, with 7 bases in between. The CDR3 runs to 14 residues. CDR1 is ENHRY, CDR2 SYGVKD, per germline. The CDR3 reads CAIMGLSGANVLTF. The DNA of the CDR3 is TGTGCCATCATGGGCCTCTCTGGGGCCAACGTCCTGACTTTC.

The chain carries TRBV9 and TRBJ2-7; 8 nucleotides match TRBD1. This CDR3 has 16 amino acids. The V segment lost 0 bases and the J segment 5 bases; nucleotides outside the gene matches: 10. Germline V gene sequence: CDR1 SGDLS, CDR2 YYNGEE. CDR3: CASSVDVQGAGNEQYF. Written as DNA, the CDR3 is TGTGCCAGCAGCGTAGACGTCCAGGGGGCGGGAAACGAGCAGTACTTC. Full variable domain (missing parts from reference TRBV9 and TRBJ2-7): DSGVTQTPKHLITATGQRVTLRCSPRSGDLSVYWYQQSLDQGLQFLIQYYNGEERAKGNILERFSAQQFPDLHSELNLSSLELGDSALYFCASSVDVQGAGNEQYFGPGTRLTVT.

This chain uses TRBV7-2 with TRBJ1-4, with 7 bases lining up with TRBD1. V was clipped by 4 bases and J by 8 bases; unmatched bases: 7. This CDR3 spans 14 amino acids. Germline V gene sequence: CDR1 SGHTA, CDR2 FQGNSA. The CDR3 DNA is TGTGCCAGCAGCTCAGGACAGGTGGGGGAAAAACTGTTTTTT. As protein: CASSSGQVGEKLFF.

The chain employs TRBV15 and TRBJ1-2; possible D gene TRBD1, 6 bases. The CDR3 consists of 15 residues. Germline V lookup: CDR1 LNHNV, CDR2 YYDKDF (reference sequence). The ends were cut back, 5 bases at V and 8 bases at J, with 21 bases in the middle. CDR3 coding DNA: TGTGCCACCAGCGCCCGGAGGGGGGCTGCGCGAGGCTACACCTTC. Translated: CATSARRGAARGYTF.